This T cell receptor (beta chain) was sequenced in a study of response to subunit inactivated influenza vaccine. The study's findings and limits: Only a handful of new T cells, the authors suggested, are recruited with each seasonal influenza vaccination.

CDR1 SQVTM and CDR2 ANQGSEA come from the germline V gene. This CDR3 is 12 amino acids long. TCRdb ran MiXCR on the RT-PCR reads and lists one entry per CDR3 protein. This table has over 150,000 distinct CDR3 sequences, over 8.5% appearing once. Regarding this clonotype: What it recognizes is unknown. Germline and junction disagree at one end, which may indicate a read error.

Sample: CD8+ T cells sorted from PBMCs, taken about 24 months after vaccination. The sequence derives from a man in his fifties or sixties who received an inactivated influenza vaccine. The V and J genes are TRBV29-1 and TRBJ2-7; 9 nucleotides match TRBD1. The CDR3 nucleotides are TGCAGCGCGGGACAGGGAGACTACAAGCAGTACTTC. As protein: CSAGQGDYKQYF.